The 15 T cell receptor beta chains reported below all come from one sample, sequenced in a study of blood T cell repertoires in COVID-19. Libraries were prepared by immunoSEQ multiplex PCR; TCRdb keeps only in-frame clonotypes and omits some of them. The sample includes roughly 7,900 clones, approximately 86% of them seen just once. The source material was peripheral blood. The source is a human donor with active COVID-19. The donor label of this sample is uncertain.

The chain employs TRBV6-2 or TRBV6-3 and TRBJ2-7; D possibly corresponds to TRBD1 (5 bases). This CDR3 has 19 amino acids. The germline gives CDR1 MNHEY, CDR2 SVGEGT. V was pared by 2 bases and J by 1 base, with 24 bases between. CDR3 loop: CASSYPGPQPRTFSYEQYF. CDR3 nucleotide sequence: TGTGCCAGCAGTTACCCCGGCCCACAACCTAGGACATTTTCCTACGAGCAGTACTTC.

The chain has TRBV7-9 and TRBJ1-2; weak D call: TRBD1 (6 bases). Germline V gives CDR1 SEHNR, CDR2 FQNEAQ (reference sequence). The CDR3 length is 13 residues. With 3 bases removed from V and 2 bases from J, the gap between germline ends came to 7 bases. The CDR3: CASSFGTNYGYTF. The CDR3 DNA is TGTGCCAGCAGCTTCGGGACAAACTATGGCTACACCTTC.

V usage is TRBV6-1 and J usage is TRBJ1-3, with unresolved D. Trimming removed 0 bases at V and 4 bases at J, with 10 bases between. This CDR3 region has 15 residues. In germline, CDR1 is MNHNS, CDR2 SASEGT. CDR3 residues: CASSEAPPGGNTIYF. The CDR3 DNA reads as TGTGCCAGCAGTGAAGCGCCACCGGGGGGAAACACCATATATTTT.

The V and J genes are TRBV9 and TRBJ1-2; D is unresolved. The CDR3 is 17 amino acids. CDR1 is SGDLS, CDR2 YYNGEE, per germline. V gave up 3 bases and J gave up 4 bases, with 22 bases separating them. The CDR3 bases are TGTGCCAGCAGCGAGGACCCGAGGATGATCCGGGGCTATGGCTACACCTTC. As protein: CASSEDPRMIRGYGYTF.

The V gene is TRBV2, the J gene TRBJ1-4; 10 nucleotides line up with TRBD1. Losses at the gene ends were 6 bases for V and 6 bases for J; bases not matched to a gene: 4. CDR1 is SNHLY, CDR2 FYNNEI, per germline. This CDR3 has 14 amino acids. CDR3 region: CASSPGQGHEKLFF. CDR3 coding DNA: TGTGCCAGCAGCCCGGGACAGGGGCATGAAAAACTGTTTTTT. The variable domain in full, completed from reference TRBV2 and TRBJ1-4, reads EPEVTQTPSHQVTQMGQEVILRCVPISNHLYFYWYRQILGQKVEFLVSFYNNEISEKSEIFDDQFSVERPDGSNFTLKIRSTKLEDSAMYFCASSPGQGHEKLFFGSGTQLSVL.

The rearrangement uses TRBV27 and TRBJ2-7; 8 nucleotides agree with TRBD1. Unmatched junction bases numbered 6, after V lost 11 bases and J lost 3 bases. CDR1 is MNHEY, CDR2 SMNVEV, per germline (reference sequence). This CDR3 is built from 12 residues. CDR3 loop: CAPGDRHYEQYV. As DNA, the CDR3 is TGTGCCCCTGGGGACAGGCACTACGAGCAGTACGTC.

Within the sample, this clone is large. This chain joins TRBV4-1 and TRBJ2-2; D not certain. Germline CDR1 and CDR2: MGHRA and YSYEKL. The CDR3 is made up of 16 amino acids. The V end was cut by 1 base, the J end by 6 bases, with 15 bases between. The CDR3 region is CASSQATGLSAGELFF. The DNA for the CDR3 is TGCGCCAGCAGCCAAGCTACCGGGTTGAGCGCCGGGGAGCTGTTTTTT.

The table lists this clone with a few counts. V and J are TRBV4-1 and TRBJ2-7; TRBD1 is a possible D gene (5 bases). The CDR3 is 17 amino acids. The germline V and J ends were trimmed by 0 bases and 0 bases, with 15 bases remaining between them. Germline V lookup: CDR1 MGHRA, CDR2 YSYEKL. The CDR3 region is CASSQDGRTGLSYEQYF. CDR3 in DNA: TGCGCCAGCAGCCAAGATGGGCGTACAGGCCTCTCCTACGAGCAGTACTTC.

The CDR3, as DNA: TGTGCCAGCAGCAAATTGCCAGGTCTGAATGAAAAACTGTTTTTT. Translated, it gives CASSKLPGLNEKLFF. This chain links TRBV21-1 with TRBJ1-4; TRBD1, the table's D call, lacks a check against the DNA. TRBV21-1 is a pseudogene. The CDR3 contains 15 residues.

The chain couples TRBV7-2 to TRBJ1-6; 8 bases match TRBD1. CDR3 length equals 15 residues. Per germline, CDR1 SGHTA and CDR2 FQGNSA. V gave up 3 bases and J gave up 7 bases; unmatched junction bases: 5. The CDR3 loop is CASSLDRASNSPLHF. The CDR3 coding sequence is TGTGCCAGCAGCTTGGACAGGGCTTCCAATTCACCCCTCCACTTT.

The rearrangement joins TRBV6-1 to TRBJ2-3; the D gene is possibly TRBD2 (6 bases). Germline-derived CDR1 and CDR2 are MNHNS and SASEGT. V lost 3 bases, J lost 5 bases, and 9 bases lay in between. CDR3 size: 13 residues. DNA of the CDR3: TGTGCCAGCAGTGACAGGGACTTAGATACGCAGTATTTT. This translates into CASSDRDLDTQYF.

The chain links TRBV9 to TRBJ2-2; D might be TRBD1 (6 bases). Between the trimmed V and J ends, which lost 0 bases and 1 base, there was a span of 7 bases. The CDR3 has 15 amino acids. Germline CDR1 SGDLS, CDR2 YYNGEE. The CDR3: CASSVGTVNTGELFF. The CDR3, as DNA: TGTGCCAGCAGCGTAGGGACAGTGAACACCGGGGAGCTGTTTTTT.

This rearrangement joins TRBV27 to TRBJ2-5; maybe TRBD2 (5 bases). Per germline, CDR1 MNHEY and CDR2 SMNVEV (reference sequence). V lost 8 bases and J 2 bases, leaving 9 bases between the germline ends. The CDR3 extends over 12 amino acids. The CDR3 sequence is CASAGPQETQYF. The CDR3 nucleotides are TGTGCCAGCGCGGGTCCACAAGAGACCCAGTACTTC.

The chain is built from TRBV6-4 and TRBJ2-6, with a weak D call TRBD2 (5 bases). V was clipped by 10 bases and J by 4 bases, with 17 bases between them. This CDR3 region has 15 residues. Germline values: CDR1 MRHNA, CDR2 SNTAGT. CDR3 amino acids: CAKEDQAPGANVLTF. The DNA of the CDR3 is TGTGCCAAGGAGGACCAGGCTCCGGGGGCCAACGTCCTGACTTTC.

The chain combines TRBV27 with TRBJ1-1; D gene uncertain. The CDR3 is made up of 13 amino acids. The V gene's germline CDR1 is MNHEY and CDR2 SMNVEV (reference sequence). V was clipped by 3 bases and J by 2 bases, with 7 bases between them. As DNA, the CDR3 is TGTGCCAGCAGTTTGGCCAGTAACACTGAAGCTTTCTTT. It is translated as CASSLASNTEAFF.